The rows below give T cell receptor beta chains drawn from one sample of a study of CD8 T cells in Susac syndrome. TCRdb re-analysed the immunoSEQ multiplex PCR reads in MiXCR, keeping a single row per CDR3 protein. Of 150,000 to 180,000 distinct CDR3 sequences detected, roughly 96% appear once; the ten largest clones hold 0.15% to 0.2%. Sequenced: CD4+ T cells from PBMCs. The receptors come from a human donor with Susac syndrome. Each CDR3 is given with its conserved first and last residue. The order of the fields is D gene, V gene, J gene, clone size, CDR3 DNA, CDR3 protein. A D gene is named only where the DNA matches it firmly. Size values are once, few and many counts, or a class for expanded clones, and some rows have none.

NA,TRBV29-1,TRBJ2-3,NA,TGCAGCGTTGGGCTGGGCACAGATACGCAGTATTTT,CSVGLGTDTQYF
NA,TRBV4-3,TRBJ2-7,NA,TGCGCCAGCAGCCAAGATAGCAGGGGCCGGGGCGAGCAGTACTTC,CASSQDSRGRGEQYF
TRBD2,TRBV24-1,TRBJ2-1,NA,TGTGCCACCAGTGAAGGTAGCGGGCATGAGCAGTTCTTC,CATSEGSGHEQFF
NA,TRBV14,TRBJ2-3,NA,TGTGCCAGCAGCCACCCACCGGGCCCGCAAAATTTT,CASSHPPGPQNF
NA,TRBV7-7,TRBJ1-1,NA,TGTGCCAGCAGCGTGGGAGCTTTCTTT,CASSVGAFF
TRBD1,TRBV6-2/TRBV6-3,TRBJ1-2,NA,TGTGCCAGCAGTATTGGACAGGGACCTGGCTACACCTTC,CASSIGQGPGYTF
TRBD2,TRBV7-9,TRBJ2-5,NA,TGTGCCAGCAGTCTCCCGACTAGCGGGGGTGGAGAGACCCAGTACTTC,CASSLPTSGGGETQYF
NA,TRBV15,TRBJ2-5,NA,TGTGCCACCAGCAGGCACGCTCCTGGGGCCCAAGAGACCCAGTACTTC,CATSRHAPGAQETQYF
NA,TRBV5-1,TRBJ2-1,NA,TGCGCCAGCAGCCCTTCCACAGGGTGGGTCGACAATGAGCAGTTCTTC,CASSPSTGWVDNEQFF
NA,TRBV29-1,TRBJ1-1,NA,TGCAGCGTTGATGGGGGTATGAACACTGAAGCTTTCTTT,CSVDGGMNTEAFF
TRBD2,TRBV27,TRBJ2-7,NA,TGTGCCATCCAGATTAGCGGGAGCTCCTACGAGCAGTACTTC,CAIQISGSSYEQYF
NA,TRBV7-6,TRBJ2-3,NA,TGTGCCAGCACGAAACAGAGAGTAACAGATACGCAGTATTTT,CASTKQRVTDTQYF
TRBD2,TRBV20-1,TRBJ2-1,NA,TGCAGTGCTAGAGGGCCGGGGGGGCCGGACAATGAGCAGTTCTTC,CSARGPGGPDNEQFF
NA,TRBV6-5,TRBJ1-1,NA,TGTGCCAGCAGTTACGGGAGGAACACTGAAGCTTTCTTT,CASSYGRNTEAFF
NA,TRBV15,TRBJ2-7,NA,TGTGCCACCAGCAGGGAACCGGGACCCAGCTCCTACGAGCAGTACTTC,CATSREPGPSSYEQYF
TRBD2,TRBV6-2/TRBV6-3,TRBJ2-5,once,TGTGCCAGCCGGGACTACGAGACCCAGTACTTC,CASRDYETQYF
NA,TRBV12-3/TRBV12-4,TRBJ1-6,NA,TGTGCCAGCTCCCGCGGCACGGGAAATTCACCCCTCCACTTT,CASSRGTGNSPLHF
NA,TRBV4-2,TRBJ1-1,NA,TGTGCCAGTAGCCTGTATACAGAGAACACTGAAGCTTTCTTT,CASSLYTENTEAFF
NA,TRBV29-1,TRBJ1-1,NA,TGCAGCGTTGAAGAATCGCAGGGGCTTGAAGCTTTCTTT,CSVEESQGLEAFF
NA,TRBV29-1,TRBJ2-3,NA,TGCAGCGTTGGTGGCTCCCGAGGCGCAGATACGCAGTATTTT,CSVGGSRGADTQYF
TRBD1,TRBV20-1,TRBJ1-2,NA,TGCAGTGCTACCGGGACAGGGGGCGCCGGTGGCTACACCTTC,CSATGTGGAGGYTF
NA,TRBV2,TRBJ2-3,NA,TGTGCCAGCAGTGAAACGGGGGTGGGCACAGATACGCAGTATTTT,CASSETGVGTDTQYF
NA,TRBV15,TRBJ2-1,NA,TGTGCCACCAGCAGAGGGGGGGATGAGCAGTTCTTC,CATSRGGDEQFF
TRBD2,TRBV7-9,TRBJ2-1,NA,TGTGCCAGCTCCAAAGGCAGCGGGGGCACAAGGGAGTTCTTC,CASSKGSGGTREFF
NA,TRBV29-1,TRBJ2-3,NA,TGCAGCGTCACAGGGCCAGATACGCAGTATTTT,CSVTGPDTQYF
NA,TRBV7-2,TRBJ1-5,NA,TGTGCCAGCAGCCTTGGACACCTCAATCAGCCCCAGCATTTT,CASSLGHLNQPQHF
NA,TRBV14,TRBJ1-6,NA,TGTGCCAGCAGCCCTAATCTAACCCAGAATTCACCCCTCCACTTT,CASSPNLTQNSPLHF
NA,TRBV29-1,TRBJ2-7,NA,TGCAGCGTTGAGGGACCGTCCCTCGAGCAGTACTTC,CSVEGPSLEQYF
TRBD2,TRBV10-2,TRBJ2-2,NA,TGCGCCACACATAGCGGGACCGGGGAGCTGTTTTTT,CATHSGTGELFF
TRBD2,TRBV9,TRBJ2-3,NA,TGTGCCAGCAGCGGCGGACTAGCGGGCACAGATACGCAGTATTTT,CASSGGLAGTDTQYF
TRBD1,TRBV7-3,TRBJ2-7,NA,TGTGCCAGCAGCTCGGGGGACAGGAACGAGCAGTACTTC,CASSSGDRNEQYF
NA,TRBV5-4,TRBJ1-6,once,TGTGCCAGCAGGACTAGGAATTCACCCCTCCACTTT,CASRTRNSPLHF
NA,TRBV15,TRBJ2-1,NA,TGTGCCACCAGCCCCGAACTAGCCGAGGAGCAGTTCTTC,CATSPELAEEQFF
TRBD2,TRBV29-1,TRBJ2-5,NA,TGCAGCGCCGGGACTAGCGGGGGTATCCAAGAGACCCAGTACTTC,CSAGTSGGIQETQYF
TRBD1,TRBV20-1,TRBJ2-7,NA,TGCAGTGCGTTGGGACAGAGGTACGAGCAGTACTTC,CSALGQRYEQYF
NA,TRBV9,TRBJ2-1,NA,TGTGCCAGCAGCGCGGCCGGGACAACCCTAGACGAGCAGTTCTTC,CASSAAGTTLDEQFF
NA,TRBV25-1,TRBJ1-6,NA,TGTGCCAGCAGTGAATGGCGCCTCCACTTT,CASSEWRLHF
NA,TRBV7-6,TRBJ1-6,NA,TGTGCCAGCAGCTTAGCCGTCGGCAGGGGACAAAATTCACCCCTCCACTTT,CASSLAVGRGQNSPLHF
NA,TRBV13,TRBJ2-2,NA,TGTGCCAGCAGCTTCACAGGGCGGACCGGGGAGCTGTTTTTT,CASSFTGRTGELFF
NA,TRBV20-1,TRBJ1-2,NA,TGCAGTGCTAGAGATCCCTTAGCCTCCGGGGATGGCTACACCTTC,CSARDPLASGDGYTF
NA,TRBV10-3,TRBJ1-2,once,TGTGCCATCAGTGACGACAGTTATGGCTACACCTTC,CAISDDSYGYTF
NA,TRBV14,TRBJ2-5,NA,TGTGCCAGCAGCCAAGCCCCCAGATTCTTAAACCCACAAGAGACCCAGTACTTC,CASSQAPRFLNPQETQYF
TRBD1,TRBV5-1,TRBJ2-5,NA,TGCGCCAGCACCGGGACAGGGGGGCAAGAGACCCAGTACTTC,CASTGTGGQETQYF
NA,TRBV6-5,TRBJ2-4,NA,TGTGCCAGCAGTCTACGACCCGATAATGCCAAAAACATTCAGTACTTC,CASSLRPDNAKNIQYF
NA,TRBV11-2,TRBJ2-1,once,TGTGCCAGCAGCTTAATGGCCGCCTACAATGAGCAGTTCTTC,CASSLMAAYNEQFF
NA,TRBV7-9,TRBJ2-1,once,TGTGCCAGCAGCTTAGGGCTGATAGCTGAGCAGTTCTTC,CASSLGLIAEQFF
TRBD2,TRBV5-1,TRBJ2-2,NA,TGCGCCAGCAGCCCTAGCGGGCCGAACACCGGGGAGCTGTTTTTT,CASSPSGPNTGELFF
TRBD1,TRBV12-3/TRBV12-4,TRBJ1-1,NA,TGTGCCAGCAGCGTCACTCAGGGGGTTGACACTGAAGCTTTCTTT,CASSVTQGVDTEAFF
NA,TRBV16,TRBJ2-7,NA,TGTGCCAGCAGCCAATCCAGGGACGAGCAGTACTTC,CASSQSRDEQYF
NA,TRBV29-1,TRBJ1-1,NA,TGCAGCACCGGACGGGAAAACACTGAAGCTTTCTTT,CSTGRENTEAFF
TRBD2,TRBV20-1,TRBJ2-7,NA,TGCAGTGCCGTACTAGCGGACGAGCAGTACTTC,CSAVLADEQYF
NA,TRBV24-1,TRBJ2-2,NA,TGTGCCACCAGTGCAGGACTACCGAACACCGGGGAGCTGTTTTTT,CATSAGLPNTGELFF
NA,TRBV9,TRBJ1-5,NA,TGTGCCAGCAGCGTAGCTCCCGATCAGCCCCAGCATTTT,CASSVAPDQPQHF
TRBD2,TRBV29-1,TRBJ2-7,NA,TGCAGCGCTGATGGGAGGGCTCTCTACGAGCAGTACTTC,CSADGRALYEQYF